One sample yielded the 26 T cell receptor beta chains listed below, sequenced in a study of T cell repertoires in cytomegalovirus infection. These receptors are not linked to any known antigen. TCRdb processed the reads anew with MiXCR; each CDR3 protein has one entry. The data show approximately 7,500 distinct CDR3 sequences, approximately 60% seen once. Sequenced sample: PBMCs, sequenced either directly or after in vitro stimulation (not recorded which). The source is a human donor in good health (CMV status not recorded). Some clones in this sample may be carry-over from other donors' samples.

The chain recombines TRBV7-6 with TRBJ2-5; D remains unclear. CDR3 size: 17 residues. In germline, CDR1 is SGHVS, CDR2 FNYEAQ. Trimming left V 1 base short and J 5 bases short, with 20 bases between. CDR3 nucleotide sequence: TGTGCCAGCAGCTTAGTTTTCCAGGCTGGGGAAGGGGAGACCCAGTACTTC. The encoded protein is CASSLVFQAGEGETQYF.

This clonotype was seen only a few times. The rearrangement uses TRBV6-5 and TRBJ2-7, with 10 nucleotides matching TRBD2. The CDR3 consists of 13 residues. J gave up 4 bases and V 6 bases, and 3 bases lay outside the gene matches. Germline lookup yields CDR1 MNHEY and CDR2 SVGAGI. CDR3 protein: CASRSGRGYEQYF. CDR3 bases: TGTGCCAGCAGGAGCGGGAGGGGATACGAGCAGTACTTC.

In this sample, this clonotype turned up many times. The V call is TRBV7-9, the J call TRBJ1-1, with D uncertain. Between the trimmed V and J ends, which lost 5 bases and 10 bases, there was a span of 14 bases. The CDR3 contains 12 residues. CDR1 is SEHNR, CDR2 FQNEAQ, per germline (reference sequence). CDR3 amino acids: CASSTATTAAFF. The CDR3, as DNA: TGTGCCAGCAGCACGGCCACAACAGCAGCTTTCTTT.

The chain couples TRBV20-1 to TRBJ2-4, with D uncertain. CDR1 is DFQATT, CDR2 SNEGSKA, per germline (reference sequence). Trimming took 1 base from V and 0 from J, leaving 10 bases between them. CDR3 size: 15 residues. The CDR3 region is CSARGQIIAKNIQYF. CDR3 sequence (DNA): TGCAGTGCTAGAGGGCAGATAATAGCCAAAAACATTCAGTACTTC.

V and J are TRBV6-1 and TRBJ1-2, with TRBD1 as a possible D gene (5 bases). The V end was cut by 5 bases, the J end by 1 base, with 11 bases between. Germline V gene data show CDR1 as MNHNS and CDR2 as SASEGT. The CDR3 has 14 residues. Here the CDR3 DNA reads TGTGCCAGCAGTCAGACTGACAGTAACTATGGCTACACCTTC. Protein sequence: CASSQTDSNYGYTF.

For this clonotype: This may be a read error, as it is one base from a much larger clone. The CDR3 coding sequence is TGTGCCAGCTCCCCGGGACACGTTAGCAATCAGCCCGAGCATTTT. Translation gives CASSPGHVSNQPEHF. The chain employs TRBV18 and TRBJ1-5, with a weak D call TRBD1 (6 bases). Germline assignment: CDR1 KGHSH and CDR2 LQKENI. CDR3 size: 15 residues.

The chain couples TRBV5-1 to TRBJ1-6; D unclear. Germline V lookup: CDR1 SGHRS, CDR2 YFSETQ. V lost 4 bases to trimming and J lost 7 bases, with 6 bases between them. The CDR3 extends over 12 amino acids. CDR3 amino acids: CASSLWNSPLHF. The CDR3 region has the DNA TGCGCCAGCAGCCTGTGGAATTCACCCCTCCACTTT.

Comments on this clonotype: An end of the junction does not agree with germline; a read error may underlie this. The J gene is TRBJ1-5, the V gene TRBV19; a weak D match, TRBD1 (5 bases). Germline CDR1 reads LNHDA; CDR2 reads SQIVND (reference sequence). This CDR3 is 19 amino acids long. CDR3 DNA: TGTGCCAGTAGTTCAATATATACCGGTACAGGTGAAGACAAGCAGACCCAGCCTTTT. This sequence encodes CASSSIYTGTGEDKQTQPF. Combining the CDR3 with reference TRBV19 and TRBJ1-5 gives the whole variable domain DGGITQSPKYLFRKEGQNVTLSCEQNLNHDAMYWYRQDPGQGLRLIYYSQIVNDFQKGDIAEGYSVSREKKESFPLTVTSAQKNPTAFYLCASSSIYTGTGEDKQTQPFGDGTRLSIL.

By proportion, this clonotype is large. J is TRBJ2-7 and V is TRBV6-2 or TRBV6-3; unclear D gene. Looked up from germline, CDR1 is MNHEY and CDR2 is SVGEGT. The CDR3 has 12 amino acids. Trimming took 2 bases from V and 6 from J, leaving 8 bases between them. CDR3 loop: CASSYLPREQYF. The CDR3, as DNA: TGTGCCAGCAGTTACCTCCCCCGCGAGCAGTACTTC.

By share, this clonotype counts as medium-sized. The rearrangement links TRBV4-2 to TRBJ2-7; the D is unclear. V gave up 0 bases and J gave up 1 base, with 10 bases separating them. Germline V gene data show CDR1 as LGHNA and CDR2 as YNFKEQ. The CDR3 loop spans 15 amino acids. The CDR3 bases are TGTGCCAGCAGCCAAGATCGTTCAGCTTCCTACGAGCAGTACTTC. Translated, it gives CASSQDRSASYEQYF.

This clonotype has just a few counts. The chain combines TRBV28 with TRBJ1-1; D call uncertain. V shed 0 bases and J shed 12 bases, with 17 bases lying between them. The length of the CDR3 is 14 residues. The germline CDR1 and CDR2 sequences are MDHEN and SYDVKM. CDR3 loop: CASSLCTAQHSSFF. In DNA, the CDR3 is TGTGCCAGCAGTTTATGCACAGCGCAGCACAGCTCTTTCTTT.

For this clonotype: No conserved phenylalanine or tryptophan is present at the end of the CDR3, so a read error is the likely explanation. No DNA is shown, since the ends of the CDR3 on it are uncertain; the CDR3 is the one TCRdb lists. The chain carries TRBV10-3 and TRBJ2-1; no DNA check was done on the table's D call, TRBD2. The germline V gene has CDR1 ENHRY and CDR2 SYGVKD. With termini counted, the CDR3 has 16 amino acids. Here the CDR3 reads CAISESWALGLNEQLL.

This clonotype was counted only a few times. Its ends do not fully match the called genes, so a read error is possible. The chain joins TRBV7-9 to TRBJ2-1, with 9 bases matching TRBD1. CDR3 length: 15 amino acids. In germline, CDR1 is SEHNR, CDR2 FQNEAQ (reference sequence). The DNA for the CDR3 is TGTTCCAGCAGCATTGGGACAGGGATTGACAATGAGCATTTCTTC. Translating gives CSSSIGTGIDNEHFF. The full variable domain, completed using reference TRBV7-9 and TRBJ2-1, is DTGVSQNPRHKITKRGQNVTFRCDPISEHNRLYWYRQTLGQGPEFLTYFQNEAQLEKSRLLSDRFSAERPKGSFSTLEIQRTEQGDSAMYLCSSSIGTGIDNEHFFGPGTRLTVL.

This clonotype was counted between two and nine times. The chain uses TRBV7-9 and TRBJ1-3; 7 positions match TRBD1. The CDR3 runs to 16 residues. The V gene's germline CDR1 is SEHNR and CDR2 FQNEAQ (reference sequence). After removal of 5 bases from V and 4 bases from J, the junction contained 11 bases not matched to a gene. CDR3 residues: CASSLWAGTVGNTIYF. CDR3 nucleotides: TGTGCCAGCAGCCTTTGGGCCGGGACAGTGGGAAACACCATATATTTT.

This clonotype was counted a few times. The J gene is TRBJ2-1, the V gene TRBV7-6; no reliable D call. Per germline, CDR1 SGHVS and CDR2 FNYEAQ. The V and J ends lost 5 bases and 8 bases respectively, with 7 bases between them. This CDR3 comprises 11 residues. CDR3 sequence reads: CASSPGYEQFF. CDR3 coding DNA: TGTGCCAGCAGCCCCGGGTATGAGCAGTTCTTC.

V and J are TRBV5-1 and TRBJ2-1, with D perhaps TRBD1 (6 bases). The CDR3 spans 15 residues. The V and J ends lost 0 bases and 0 bases respectively, with 7 bases between them. The germline CDR1 and CDR2 sequences are SGHRS and YFSETQ. CDR3: CASSLEDSSYNEQFF. The DNA of the CDR3 is TGCGCCAGCAGCTTGGAGGACAGCTCCTACAATGAGCAGTTCTTC.

The rearrangement uses TRBV5-8 and TRBJ1-1; 7 bases are shared with TRBD1. This CDR3 has 14 residues. CDR1 SGHTS and CDR2 YDEGEE come from the germline V gene. V lost 6 bases to trimming and J lost 0 bases; unmatched junction nucleotides: 5. CDR3 in amino acids: CASNPGTVNTEAFF. The CDR3 coding sequence is TGTGCCAGCAACCCCGGGACAGTGAACACTGAAGCTTTCTTT.

The chain recombines TRBV4-1 with TRBJ1-6; D not resolved. Between the trimmed V and J ends, which lost 3 bases and 7 bases, there was a span of 10 bases. This CDR3 spans 14 amino acids. The germline gives CDR1 MGHRA, CDR2 YSYEKL. The chain's CDR3 is CASSQRDGNSPLHF. The CDR3 coding sequence is TGCGCCAGCAGCCAGAGGGATGGGAATTCACCCCTCCACTTT.

Notes on this clonotype: Mismatch with germline at one junction end may stem from a read error. The V and J genes are TRBV4-1 and TRBJ2-7, with 8 positions matching TRBD2. The CDR3 is 17 amino acids. The germline V gene has CDR1 MGHRA and CDR2 YSYEKL. The CDR3 region has the DNA TGCGCCAGCAGCCCATGCTTCTCTAGCGGGTTGTCCTACGAGCCGTACTTC. This translates into CASSPCFSSGLSYEPYF.

This chain links TRBV7-6 with TRBJ1-5; no firm D call. Germline CDR1 and CDR2: SGHVS and FNYEAQ. The CDR3 runs 15 residues. Trimming took 9 bases from V and 7 from J, leaving 22 bases between them. DNA for the CDR3: TGTGCCAGGAGCCCCGAAACATACAGTAAGCAGCCCCAGCATTTT. Protein sequence: CARSPETYSKQPQHF.

This clonotype has a count of ten or more. V and J are TRBV28 and TRBJ1-2, with D tentatively TRBD1 (5 bases). CDR3 size: 13 residues. Germline lookup yields CDR1 MDHEN and CDR2 SYDVKM. Between the trimmed V and J ends, which lost 4 bases and 8 bases, there was a span of 14 bases. In DNA form, the CDR3 reads TGTGCCAGCAGTTCTTCCCCTAGGGGCGGCTACACCTTC. It specifies CASSSSPRGGYTF.

The chain joins TRBV11-2 to TRBJ2-2; D might be TRBD2 (6 bases). Germline assignment: CDR1 SGHAT and CDR2 FQNNGV. V was cut by 2 bases and J by 0 bases, with 13 bases left in between. This CDR3 region has 17 residues. The CDR3, as DNA: TGTGCCAGCAGCTTATCCGTAGGGACTTCGAACACCGGGGAGCTGTTTTTT. Its protein is CASSLSVGTSNTGELFF.

Comment on this clonotype: Because it lacks the conserved phenylalanine or tryptophan at the end, this CDR3 is likely a read error. CDR3 sequence reads: CAISESEQGSDETRNQPQHL. CDR3 DNA: TGTGCCATCAGTGAGTCGGAACAGGGGAGTGACGAAACACGCAATCAGCCCCAGCATTTG. The gene calls are TRBV10-3 and TRBJ1-5; TRBD1 agrees at 7 bases. The CDR3 runs 20 residues. Germline CDR1 ENHRY, CDR2 SYGVKD. The junction had 16 bases not matched to a gene; V was cut back by 0 bases and J by 2 bases.

In this sample, this clonotype turned up a few times. This chain connects TRBV11-2 to TRBJ2-7; D possibly corresponds to TRBD1 (6 bases). V was pared by 2 bases and J by 0 bases, with 11 bases between. The CDR3 is 15 residues long. CDR1 is SGHAT and CDR2 is FQNNGV in the germline V gene. For the CDR3, the DNA is TGTGCCAGCAGCTTATCAACAGGGAGCTCCTACGAGCAGTACTTC. It encodes CASSLSTGSSYEQYF.

This clonotype showed up many times. A junction end diverges from the germline sequence, so it may reflect a read error. The genes are TRBV7-9 and TRBJ2-1; no clear D gene. CDR1 SEHNR and CDR2 FQNEAQ come from the germline V gene (reference sequence). The CDR3 is 16 residues long. The CDR3 here is CAISFFGISTYNEQFF. The CDR3 DNA follows: TGTGCCATCAGCTTTTTTGGAATATCCACCTACAATGAGCAGTTCTTC.

V and J are TRBV7-8 and TRBJ2-4, with D maybe TRBD1 (6 bases). Deletions cut 2 bases from V and 0 bases from J, with 11 bases between. The CDR3 spans 16 residues. Germline V gene sequence: CDR1 SGHVS, CDR2 FQNEAQ. DNA for the CDR3: TGTGCCAGCAGCTTAATCCAGGGGCCAGCCAAAAACATTCAGTACTTC. Its translation is CASSLIQGPAKNIQYF.